The present T cell receptor (beta chain) was sequenced within a study of CD4 T cells in relation to SARS-CoV-2 and coronaviruses. Study overall: PBMCs were cultured with antigen for approximately nine days before TCR beta sequencing.

Unexposed donor CD4+ T cells date from about 2011-2018, before the COVID-19 pandemic. The cells were cultured for approximately ten days before CD4+ T cells were isolated. The germline CDR1 and CDR2 sequences are SGHVS and FQNEAQ. V shed 1 base, J shed 7 bases, and the junction held 4 bases outside the gene matches. This CDR3 is built from 16 residues. For this clone: The antigen remains undetermined.

This table comes from immunoSEQ multiplex PCR, and its TCRdb copy is limited to in-frame clones, with some not included. Of 15,000 to 17,000 clones in the sample, roughly 80% were seen once. The sequenced material came from CD4+ T cells from PBMCs, cultured in vitro. The chain has TRBV7-8 and TRBJ1-4; 12 nucleotides line up with TRBD1. The clonotype was recovered from a human donor in good health. CDR3 nucleotides: TGTGCCAGCAGCTTAGGGGACAGGGGGCTGAGTGAAAAACTGTTTTTT. Protein: CASSLGDRGLSEKLFF.